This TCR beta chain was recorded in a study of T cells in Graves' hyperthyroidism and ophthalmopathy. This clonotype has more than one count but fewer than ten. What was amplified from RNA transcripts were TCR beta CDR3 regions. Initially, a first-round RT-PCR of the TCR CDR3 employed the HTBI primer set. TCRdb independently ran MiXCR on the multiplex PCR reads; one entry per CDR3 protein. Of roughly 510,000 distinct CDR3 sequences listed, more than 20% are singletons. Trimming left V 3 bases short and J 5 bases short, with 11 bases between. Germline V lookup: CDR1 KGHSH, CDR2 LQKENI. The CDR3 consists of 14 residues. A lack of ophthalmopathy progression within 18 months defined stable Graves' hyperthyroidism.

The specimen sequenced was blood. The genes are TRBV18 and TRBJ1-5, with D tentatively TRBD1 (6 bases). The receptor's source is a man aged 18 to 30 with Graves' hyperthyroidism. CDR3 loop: CASSPTNRDQPQHF. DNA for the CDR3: TGTGCCAGCTCACCTACAAACAGGGATCAGCCCCAGCATTTT.